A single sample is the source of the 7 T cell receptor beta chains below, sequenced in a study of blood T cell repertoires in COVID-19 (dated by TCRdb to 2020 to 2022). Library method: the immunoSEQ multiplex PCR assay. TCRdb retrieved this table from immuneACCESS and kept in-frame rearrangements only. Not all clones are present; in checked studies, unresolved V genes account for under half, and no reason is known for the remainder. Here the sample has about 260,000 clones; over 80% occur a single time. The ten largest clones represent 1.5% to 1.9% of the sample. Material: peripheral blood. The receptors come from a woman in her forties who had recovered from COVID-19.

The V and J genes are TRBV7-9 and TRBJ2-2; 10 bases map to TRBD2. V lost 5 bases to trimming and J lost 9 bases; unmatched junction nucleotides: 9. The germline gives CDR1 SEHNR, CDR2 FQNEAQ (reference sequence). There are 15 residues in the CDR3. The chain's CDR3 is CASSAGLAEVRELFF. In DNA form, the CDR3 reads TGTGCCAGCAGCGCTGGACTAGCGGAGGTCCGGGAGCTGTTTTTT.

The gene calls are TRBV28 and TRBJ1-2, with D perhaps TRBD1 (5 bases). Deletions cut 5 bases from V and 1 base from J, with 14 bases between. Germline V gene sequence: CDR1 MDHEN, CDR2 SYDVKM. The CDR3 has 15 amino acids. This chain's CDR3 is CASSQMTDFNYGYTF. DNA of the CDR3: TGTGCCAGCAGTCAGATGACAGATTTTAACTATGGCTACACCTTC.

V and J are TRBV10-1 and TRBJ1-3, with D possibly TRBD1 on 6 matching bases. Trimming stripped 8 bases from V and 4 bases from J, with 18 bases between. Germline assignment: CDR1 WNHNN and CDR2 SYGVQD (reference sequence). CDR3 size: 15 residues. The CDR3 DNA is TGCGCCAGCGCCCCCGGGACCACAGGGGGAAACACCATATATTTT. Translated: CASAPGTTGGNTIYF.

The CDR3 here is CASSQDPGLDTEAFF. CDR3 in DNA: TGTGCCAGCAGCCAAGATCCAGGGCTGGACACTGAAGCTTTCTTT. J is TRBJ1-1 and V is TRBV3-1 (or the pseudogene TRBV3-2), with a weak D call TRBD1 (5 bases). Germline CDR1 LGHDT, CDR2 YNNKEL (reference sequence). This CDR3 has 15 residues. Trimming took off 0 bases at V and 3 bases at J, with 11 bases between the two ends.

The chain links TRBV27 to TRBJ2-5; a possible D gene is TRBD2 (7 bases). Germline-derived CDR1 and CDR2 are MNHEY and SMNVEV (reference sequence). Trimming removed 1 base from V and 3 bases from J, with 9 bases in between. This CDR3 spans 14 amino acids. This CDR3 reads CASSLLGGEETQYF. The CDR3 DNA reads TGTGCCAGCAGTTTATTAGGGGGGGAAGAGACCCAGTACTTC.

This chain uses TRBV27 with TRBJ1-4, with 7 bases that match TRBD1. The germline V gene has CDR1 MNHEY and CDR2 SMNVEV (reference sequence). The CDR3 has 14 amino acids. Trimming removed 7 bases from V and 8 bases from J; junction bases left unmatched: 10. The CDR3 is CASTRQGEGEKLFF. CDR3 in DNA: TGTGCCAGCACCCGACAGGGCGAGGGAGAAAAACTGTTTTTT.

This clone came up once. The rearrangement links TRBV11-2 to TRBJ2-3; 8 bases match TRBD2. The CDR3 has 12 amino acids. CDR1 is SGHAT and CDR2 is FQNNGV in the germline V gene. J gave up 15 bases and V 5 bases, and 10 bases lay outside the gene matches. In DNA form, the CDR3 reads TGTGCCAGCAGCCCCTCGGGGGGGCTCTCTTATTTT. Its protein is CASSPSGGLSYF.